These T cell receptor beta chains were read from a single sample in a study of shared clonotypes between healthy human individuals. Assay: immunoSEQ multiplex PCR; the TCRdb copy retains only in-frame clones and omits some. The sample yields 2.3 million or so clones, 80% to 95% seen once. The sequenced material came from naive CD4+ T cells from PBMCs. All receptors derive from a man between 18 and 35 years old in good health. Some clones in this sample may be carry-over from other donors' samples. CDR3s include the opening cysteine and the closing phenylalanine or tryptophan. D genes are given only for firm matches. Some rows mark clone size as missing; the rest say once, few, many or name a class of expanded clone.

V	D	size	J	CDR3	DNA
TRBV11-2	TRBD1	NA	TRBJ2-7	CASSRQGPKSYEQYF	TGTGCCAGCAGCCGACAGGGGCCCAAATCCTACGAGCAGTACTTC
TRBV18	NA	NA	TRBJ2-7	CASSETETYEQYF	TGTGCCAGCTCAGAAACAGAGACCTACGAGCAGTACTTC
TRBV2	NA	NA	TRBJ2-1	CASRGRDEQFF	TGTGCCAGCAGGGGGCGGGATGAGCAGTTCTTC
TRBV5-1	NA	NA	TRBJ2-1	CASSLGLDRYNEQFF	TGCGCCAGCAGCTTGGGATTGGACAGATACAATGAGCAGTTCTTC
TRBV28	NA	NA	TRBJ2-6	CASRRRDSGANVLTF	TGTGCCAGCAGGCGACGGGACTCTGGGGCCAACGTCCTGACTTTC
TRBV5-1	NA	once	TRBJ2-7	CASSLSPPQHEQYF	TGCGCCAGCAGCTTGTCCCCTCCTCAACACGAGCAGTACTTC
TRBV11-1	NA	NA	TRBJ1-1	CASSLGRGLNTEAFF	TGTGCCAGCAGCTTAGGGCGGGGTTTGAACACTGAAGCTTTCTTT
TRBV5-1	NA	NA	TRBJ2-2	CASSLAGQGELFF	TGCGCCAGCAGCTTGGCTGGGCAAGGGGAGCTGTTTTTT
TRBV7-2	TRBD2	NA	TRBJ2-1	CASGLAGDSYNEQFF	TGTGCCAGCGGACTAGCGGGAGACTCCTACAATGAGCAGTTCTTC
TRBV2	NA	NA	TRBJ2-5	CASIKQHQETQYF	TGTGCCAGCATTAAACAGCATCAAGAGACCCAGTACTTC
TRBV7-9	NA	NA	TRBJ2-3	CASSRYRGPTDTQYF	TGTGCCAGCAGCCGATACCGGGGGCCCACAGATACGCAGTATTTT
TRBV23-1	NA	NA	TRBJ2-5	CARGHQETQYF	TGCGCCCGGGGACATCAAGAGACCCAGTACTTC
TRBV6-4	NA	NA	TRBJ1-1	CASSPEGGLNTEAFF	TGTGCCAGCAGTCCAGAAGGGGGACTGAACACTGAAGCTTTCTTT
TRBV7-3	NA	NA	TRBJ1-1	CASSSQYNTEAFF	TGTGCCAGCAGCTCTCAGTATAACACTGAAGCTTTCTTT
TRBV6-5	TRBD2	few	TRBJ2-1	CATRGGYEQFF	TGTGCCACCCGCGGGGGATATGAGCAGTTCTTC
TRBV7-3	NA	once	TRBJ2-7	CASSSPGAPYEQYF	TGTGCCAGCAGCTCCCCGGGAGCTCCCTACGAGCAGTACTTC
TRBV4-2	TRBD2	NA	TRBJ2-5	CASSQEASGDPIQYF	TGTGCCAGCAGCCAAGAGGCTAGCGGAGACCCCATCCAGTACTTC
TRBV19	TRBD1	NA	TRBJ2-1	CASSPGGIYNEQFF	TGTGCCAGTAGTCCAGGGGGCATCTACAATGAGCAGTTCTTC